The 17 T cell receptor beta chains below come from one sample, sequenced in a study of beta chain features in type 1 diabetes. Study-level points and caveats: Researchers report that Type 1 diabetes patients had moderately but significantly shorter TCRB CDR3s across all four CD4+ subsets.

These receptors are not linked to any known antigen. Expressed TCRB transcripts were sequenced, since all the RNA that had been isolated was reverse transcribed. The method was immunoSEQ multiplex PCR; TCRdb's version includes in-frame clones alone and lacks a portion of them. The profile shows approximately 250,000 clones, approximately 25% of them singletons. Source material: naive CD4+ T cells from blood. The receptors here all came from a woman in her twenties or thirties with type 1 diabetes.

This clone was seen a handful of times. The gene calls are TRBV9 and TRBJ2-1; 7 positions agree with TRBD2. This CDR3 has 15 amino acids. J lost 6 bases, V lost 0 bases, and 6 bases had no gene match. The germline CDR1 and CDR2 sequences are SGDLS and YYNGEE. The DNA of the CDR3 is TGTGCCAGCAGCGTAGCGGGGGAGGGCCGCAATGAGCAGTTCTTC. It specifies CASSVAGEGRNEQFF.

This clone came up a few times. The V call is TRBV9, the J call TRBJ2-5; D not resolved. The CDR3 has 14 residues. Trimming left V 0 bases short and J 2 bases short, with 8 bases between. Germline CDR1 and CDR2: SGDLS and YYNGEE. The DNA of the CDR3 is TGTGCCAGCAGCGTAGACCCCGGGCAAGAGACCCAGTACTTC. Protein product: CASSVDPGQETQYF.

The chain combines TRBV6-5 with TRBJ2-4, with 8 nucleotides matching TRBD2. This CDR3 has 12 amino acids. The J segment lost 5 bases and the V segment lost 8 bases, leaving 2 bases of the junction unmatched. In germline, CDR1 is MNHEY, CDR2 SVGAGI. The CDR3 sequence: CASGGRQNIQYF. The CDR3 DNA sequence: TGTGCCAGCGGCGGGAGGCAAAACATTCAGTACTTC.

This clone has just a few counts. The chain is built from TRBV29-1 and TRBJ2-3; 7 bases agree with TRBD2. The CDR3 is 13 amino acids. J lost 0 bases, V lost 4 bases, and 1 base had no gene match. The germline V gene encodes CDR1 SQVTM and CDR2 ANQGSEA. The CDR3: CSVAGRSTDTQYF. The CDR3 nucleotides read TGCAGCGTTGCCGGGAGGAGCACAGATACGCAGTATTTT.

The chain has TRBV18 and TRBJ1-2; D is unresolved. CDR1 KGHSH and CDR2 LQKENI come from the germline V gene. Trimming took off 0 bases at V and 8 bases at J, with 13 bases between the two ends. The CDR3 sequence is 14 residues long. The CDR3 coding sequence is TGTGCCAGCTCACCACCGACGGGGAAGTACGGCTACACCTTC. Encoded protein: CASSPPTGKYGYTF.

This rearrangement joins TRBV19 to TRBJ1-5, with 11 bases aligning to TRBD1. The CDR3 runs 16 residues. Germline V gene data show CDR1 as LNHDA and CDR2 as SQIVND (reference sequence). J lost 3 bases, V lost 3 bases, and 4 bases had no gene match. The CDR3 region is CASSIGQGATNQPQHF. CDR3 DNA: TGTGCCAGTAGTATCGGACAGGGGGCCACCAATCAGCCCCAGCATTTT. Based on the CDR3 plus reference TRBV19 and TRBJ1-5, the full variable domain is DGGITQSPKYLFRKEGQNVTLSCEQNLNHDAMYWYRQDPGQGLRLIYYSQIVNDFQKGDIAEGYSVSREKKESFPLTVTSAQKNPTAFYLCASSIGQGATNQPQHFGDGTRLSIL.

The chain uses TRBV7-2 and TRBJ2-1; D uncertain. This CDR3 is built from 11 residues. Germline lookup yields CDR1 SGHTA and CDR2 FQGNSA. V shed 7 bases and J shed 3 bases, with 4 bases lying between them. CDR3 coding DNA: TGTGCCAGCACCCTCTACAATGAGCAGTTCTTC. Its protein is CASTLYNEQFF.

V gene TRBV30 combines with J gene TRBJ2-6; D gene uncertain. Between the trimmed V and J ends, which lost 1 base and 4 bases, there was a span of 20 bases. The CDR3 is 18 amino acids. Germline values: CDR1 GTSNPN, CDR2 SVGIG (reference sequence). This CDR3 reads CAWSAPTSAGPGANVLTF. The CDR3, as DNA: TGTGCCTGGAGTGCCCCGACAAGTGCTGGGCCCGGGGCCAACGTCCTGACTTTC.

V and J are TRBV15 and TRBJ2-7, with a tentative D call TRBD2 (6 bases). The CDR3 length is 15 residues. Deletions cut 0 bases from V and 0 bases from J, with 9 bases between. Germline CDR1 and CDR2: LNHNV and YYDKDF (reference sequence). The CDR3 loop reads CATSRDLASSYEQYF. The CDR3 bases are TGTGCCACCAGCAGAGATCTAGCGAGCTCCTACGAGCAGTACTTC.

This rearrangement joins TRBV4-1 to TRBJ2-7; 14 bases match TRBD2. With 5 bases clipped from V and 3 bases from J, the junction kept 12 bases outside the gene matches. The CDR3 spans 18 residues. Per the germline V gene, CDR1 is MGHRA and CDR2 is YSYEKL. This CDR3 reads CASSFGLAGGTSFYEQYF. The CDR3 DNA is TGCGCCAGCAGCTTCGGACTAGCGGGAGGTACCTCGTTCTACGAGCAGTACTTC.

This clone was observed a few times. The rearrangement joins TRBV28 to TRBJ2-3; weak D call: TRBD2 (5 bases). This CDR3 comprises 14 residues. Trimming stripped 7 bases from V and 2 bases from J, with 13 bases between. Germline assignment: CDR1 MDHEN and CDR2 SYDVKM. CDR3 protein: CASIGGLSTDTQYF. CDR3 in DNA: TGTGCCAGCATAGGAGGCCTCTCCACAGATACGCAGTATTTT.

This chain joins TRBV29-1 and TRBJ2-1, with 7 bases aligning to TRBD2. The trim removed 6 bases at V and 4 bases at J, leaving 6 bases unmatched. CDR3 length: 13 residues. Germline CDR1 is SQVTM and CDR2 is ANQGSEA. In DNA form, the CDR3 reads TGCAGCGTGTGGCCAGCGGGGTACAATGAGCAGTTCTTC. Protein: CSVWPAGYNEQFF.

The CDR3 coding sequence is TGTGCCAGCAACAGTCCCCCGCCGTCCTACGAGCAGTACTTC. Translated, it gives CASNSPPPSYEQYF. V and J are TRBV28 and TRBJ2-7; D is unresolved. V was shortened by 7 bases and J by 1 base, with 14 bases between the two germline ends. The V gene's germline CDR1 is MDHEN and CDR2 SYDVKM. This CDR3 spans 14 amino acids.

The table lists this clone with a few counts. The chain is built from TRBV25-1 and TRBJ1-1; no clear D gene. The length of the CDR3 is 11 residues. V lost 9 bases, J lost 0 bases, and 5 bases lay in between. Germline V lookup: CDR1 MGHDK, CDR2 SYGVNS. In DNA, the CDR3 is TGTGCCAGTCGAGTGAACACTGAAGCTTTCTTT. Its protein product is CASRVNTEAFF. Using reference TRBV25-1 and TRBJ1-1 for the parts outside the CDR3, the full variable domain is EADIYQTPRYLVIGTGKKITLECSQTMGHDKMYWYQQDPGMELHLIHYSYGVNSTEKGDLSSESTVSRIRTEHFPLTLESARPSHTSQYLCASRVNTEAFFGQGTRLTVV.

J is TRBJ2-3 and V is TRBV4-1; D possibly corresponds to TRBD2 (5 bases). Trimming cost V 1 base and J 0 bases, with 11 bases left between them. The CDR3 is made up of 16 amino acids. Per the germline V gene, CDR1 is MGHRA and CDR2 is YSYEKL. The CDR3 reads CASSQASGTSTDTQYF. CDR3 DNA sequence: TGCGCCAGCAGCCAAGCGAGCGGAACTAGCACAGATACGCAGTATTTT.

A few counts support this clone. The rearrangement uses TRBV11-2 and TRBJ2-1, with a tentative D call TRBD2 (5 bases). Trimming stripped 5 bases from V and 9 bases from J, with 8 bases between. The CDR3 consists of 11 residues. Per germline, CDR1 SGHAT and CDR2 FQNNGV. CDR3 region: CASSGSAEQFF. CDR3 coding DNA: TGTGCCAGCAGCGGGAGTGCTGAGCAGTTCTTC. Filled out from reference TRBV11-2 and TRBJ2-1, the complete variable domain reads EAGVAQSPRYKIIEKRQSVAFWCNPISGHATLYWYQQILGQGPKLLIQFQNNGVVDDSQLPKDRFSAERLKGVDSTLKIQPAKLEDSAVYLCASSGSAEQFFGPGTRLTVL.

The chain recombines TRBV5-4 with TRBJ2-1; D perhaps matches TRBD2 (5 bases). The V gene's germline CDR1 is SGHNT and CDR2 YYREEE (reference sequence). The CDR3 extends over 15 amino acids. V was trimmed by 4 bases and J by 5 bases, leaving 16 bases between them. CDR3 bases: TGTGCCAGCAGCCTCCGGGTAGCGTCTAACAATGAGCAGTTCTTC. It translates to CASSLRVASNNEQFF. Together with reference TRBV5-4 and TRBJ2-1, the CDR3 gives the full variable domain: ETGVTQSPTHLIKTRGQQVTLRCSSQSGHNTVSWYQQALGQGPQFIFQYYREEENGRGNFPPRFSGLQFPNYSSELNVNALELDDSALYLCASSLRVASNNEQFFGPGTRLTVL.